These 27 T cell receptor beta chains were sequenced from one sample in a study of regulatory T cells in long-lasting Graves disease. Construction of TCR beta libraries relied on iRepertoire HTBI primers and on Arm-PCR targeting CDR3 regions. MiXCR, run by TCRdb on the multiplex PCR reads, gives a single entry per CDR3 protein. There are under 800,000 distinct CDR3 sequences in the sample; about 15% occur only once, and about 17% lies in the top ten. Noted time point: newly diagnosed GD, antithyroid drugs for less than 3 months. The authors made the TCR library using RNA they extracted from PBMCs. Separately, the same data were catalogued under a study of T cells in Graves' hyperthyroidism and ophthalmopathy.

Sequenced here: peripheral blood mononuclear cells (PBMCs), sampled at new diagnosis, from a patient treated with antithyroid drugs. These receptors originate from a woman younger than 45 with Graves disease.

This clonotype came up many times. V and J are TRBV6-2 or TRBV6-3 and TRBJ2-3; no definite D call. Trimming left V 4 bases short and J 2 bases short, with 4 bases between. The CDR3 sequence is 12 residues long. CDR1 is MNHEY, CDR2 SVGEGT, per germline. CDR3 DNA: TGTGCCAGCAGTTTCAACACAGATACGCAGTATTTT. It codes for CASSFNTDTQYF.

A note on this clonotype: A much larger clone is a single base away; this may be a read error. The chain has TRBV6-1 and TRBJ1-5, with TRBD1 identical over 10 bases. With 8 bases clipped from V and 7 bases from J, the junction kept 8 bases outside the gene matches. This CDR3 has 14 amino acids. Looked up from germline, CDR1 is MNHNS and CDR2 is SASEGT. The DNA for the CDR3 is TGTGCCAGCGGTGGGACAGGGGTCAAACAGCCCCAGCATTTT. Its protein is CASGGTGVKQPQHF.

In the case of this clonotype: Relative to the germline gene, one junction end is altered; a read error may explain this. J is TRBJ2-3 and V is TRBV10-1; 14 bases are a match to TRBD2. Per germline, CDR1 WNHNN and CDR2 SYGVQD (reference sequence). CDR3 size: 18 residues. The CDR3 DNA follows: TGTGCCAGCAGTGGAGGGACTAGCGGGAGAGTCGGGGCAGATACGCAGTATTTT. It encodes CASSGGTSGRVGADTQYF.

This clonotype was observed at least ten times. This rearrangement joins TRBV29-1 to TRBJ2-1, with TRBD2 matching over 8 bases. CDR1 is SQVTM, CDR2 ANQGSEA, per germline. V shed 4 bases, J shed 8 bases, and the junction held 10 bases outside the gene matches. The CDR3 covers 14 residues. CDR3 loop: CSVGWAGGGDEQFF. The CDR3 bases are TGCAGCGTTGGATGGGCGGGAGGAGGCGATGAGCAGTTCTTC.

The V gene is TRBV9, the J gene TRBJ2-1; 13 bases match TRBD2. CDR1 and CDR2 from the germline V gene are SGDLS and YYNGEE. Germline trimming cut 0 bases from V and 15 bases from J; bases unmatched to any gene: 9. This CDR3 has 15 amino acids. CDR3 bases: TGTGCCAGCAGCGTAGCCGGGACTAGCGGGACCAACCCGTTCTTC. As protein: CASSVAGTSGTNPFF. Variable domain in full (rest from reference TRBV9 and TRBJ2-1): DSGVTQTPKHLITATGQRVTLRCSPRSGDLSVYWYQQSLDQGLQFLIQYYNGEERAKGNILERFSAQQFPDLHSELNLSSLELGDSALYFCASSVAGTSGTNPFFGPGTRLTVL.

Many counts were recorded for this clonotype. The chain couples TRBV6-5 to TRBJ1-2; 8 nucleotides agree with TRBD1. The CDR3 extends over 16 amino acids. Trimming removed 0 bases from V and 4 bases from J; junction bases left unmatched: 7. CDR1 is MNHEY and CDR2 is SVGAGI in the germline V gene. The DNA of the CDR3 is TGTGCCAGCAGTTACTCGACAGGGGCCGGCTTCTATGGCTACACCTTC. Translation gives CASSYSTGAGFYGYTF.

This clonotype occurred many times. The CDR3 DNA follows: TGCAGTGCTAGAGTTAGCCAAGGACAGGGGAACTACAATGAGCAGTTCTTC. Its protein is CSARVSQGQGNYNEQFF. This chain links TRBV20-1 with TRBJ2-1, with TRBD1 matching over 9 bases. V dropped 1 base and J dropped 3; count of bases not matched to a gene: 10. The CDR3 covers 17 residues. CDR1 and CDR2 (germline): DFQATT, SNEGSKA (reference sequence).

The sample holds many counts of this clonotype. The J gene is TRBJ1-6, the V gene TRBV24-1; 9 bases line up with TRBD1. The V and J ends lost 4 bases and 4 bases, in that order; junction bases with no gene match: 13. Germline loops: CDR1 KGHDR, CDR2 SFDVKD. The CDR3 has 19 amino acids. Written as DNA, the CDR3 is TGTGCCACCAGTGAAACCCCGACCTCGGGACAGGGATATAATTCACCCCTCCACTTT. Protein: CATSETPTSGQGYNSPLHF.

The chain combines TRBV12-3 or TRBV12-4 with TRBJ2-7; D tentatively fits TRBD1 or TRBD2 (5 bases each). The CDR3 sequence is 17 residues long. Trimming pared 1 base from V and 7 bases from J, leaving 23 bases between. CDR3 in DNA: TGTGCCAGCAGTTTAGTTACGCCCCGGGACGGAGCTACGGAGCAGTACTTC. Its translation: CASSLVTPRDGATEQYF.

This clonotype was detected many times. CDR3 region: CASSQTTVGDRYTF. CDR3 sequence (DNA): TGTGCCAGCAGCCAGACGACGGTGGGCGATCGATACACCTTC. V is TRBV14 and J is TRBJ1-2; D gene uncertain. The germline V gene encodes CDR1 SGHDN and CDR2 FVKESK. The CDR3 is made up of 14 amino acids. The V and J ends lost 3 bases and 11 bases respectively, with 19 bases between them.

This clonotype was observed at least ten times. The chain links TRBV28 to TRBJ1-2, with 11 bases that match TRBD1. Per the germline V gene, CDR1 is MDHEN and CDR2 is SYDVKM. This CDR3 has 16 amino acids. With 7 bases clipped from V and 4 bases from J, the junction kept 11 bases outside the gene matches. CDR3: CASTTPRTGGSYGYTF. The CDR3 nucleotides read TGTGCCAGCACTACCCCCCGGACAGGGGGCAGCTATGGCTACACCTTC.

This clonotype was found a few times. The CDR3 DNA reads as TGTGCCTGGAGTGTACCTCCTGAAGGAAACTATGGCTACACCTTC. Translating gives CAWSVPPEGNYGYTF. The chain joins TRBV30 to TRBJ1-2; no clear D. The CDR3 loop spans 15 amino acids. Deletions cut 0 bases from V and 2 bases from J, with 13 bases between. Germline CDR1 GTSNPN, CDR2 SVGIG (reference sequence).

This clonotype appeared many times. At one end the junction does not follow the germline gene, possibly because of a read error. The chain recombines TRBV18 with TRBJ2-7; D may be TRBD1 or TRBD2 (5 bases each). The CDR3 loop spans 12 amino acids. CDR1 KGHSH and CDR2 LQKENI come from the germline V gene. CDR3 DNA sequence: TGCGCCAGCAGCCCTGGGGGTAACGAGCAGTACTTC. It translates to CASSPGGNEQYF.

In its sample, this clonotype was seen many times. V gene TRBV11-3 combines with J gene TRBJ2-1, with 7 positions matching TRBD2. The trim removed 4 bases at V and 6 bases at J, leaving 3 bases unmatched. The CDR3 has 13 residues. Germline CDR1 and CDR2: SGHNT and YENEEA. In nucleotides, the CDR3 is TGTGCCAGCAGCTGGACTAGTTCCAATGAGCAGTTCTTC. This encodes CASSWTSSNEQFF.

For the CDR3, the DNA is TGCGCCAGCAGCTCCAGGGCGGCCTACGAGCAGTACTTC. Encoded protein: CASSSRAAYEQYF. V gene TRBV5-1 combines with J gene TRBJ2-7, with a tentative D call TRBD1 (5 bases). The CDR3 runs to 13 residues. V shed 3 bases and J shed 2 bases, with 9 bases lying between them. The germline CDR1 and CDR2 sequences are SGHRS and YFSETQ. Supplemented by reference TRBV5-1 and TRBJ2-7, the full variable domain reads KAGVTQTPRYLIKTRGQQVTLSCSPISGHRSVSWYQQTPGQGLQFLFEYFSETQRNKGNFPGRFSGRQFSNSRSEMNVSTLELGDSALYLCASSSRAAYEQYFGPGTRLTVT.

With regard to this clonotype: A far larger clone is off by one base, so a read error is likely. CDR3 in amino acids: CASSETDRAYEQHF. CDR3 nucleotide sequence: TGTGCCAGCAGTGAAACCGACAGAGCCTACGAGCAGCACTTC. The chain carries TRBV6-2 or TRBV6-3 and TRBJ2-7, with D tentatively TRBD1 (5 bases). The length of the CDR3 is 14 residues. CDR1 MNHEY and CDR2 SVGEGT come from the germline V gene.

This clonotype showed up many times. J is TRBJ2-7 and V is TRBV6-1; 10 positions match TRBD2. Trimming removed 5 bases from V and 1 base from J; junction bases left unmatched: 11. The CDR3 is 17 amino acids. CDR1 is MNHNS and CDR2 is SASEGT in the germline V gene. The CDR3 loop reads CASSPPWSSGGSYEQYF. DNA for the CDR3: TGTGCCAGCAGTCCCCCTTGGAGTAGCGGGGGGTCCTACGAGCAGTACTTC.

The chain couples TRBV7-2 to TRBJ2-1; TRBD1 might be the D (6 bases). Looked up from germline, CDR1 is SGHTA and CDR2 is FQGNSA. V lost 2 bases to trimming and J lost 4 bases, with 12 bases between them. This CDR3 spans 15 amino acids. CDR3 residues: CASSLSRGQYNEQFF. The CDR3 DNA follows: TGTGCCAGCAGCTTAAGTCGCGGACAGTACAATGAGCAGTTCTTC.

The chain combines TRBV20-1 with TRBJ2-6, with D unclear. The CDR3 sequence is 13 residues long. Germline loops: CDR1 DFQATT, CDR2 SNEGSKA (reference sequence). Trimming stripped 5 bases from V and 0 bases from J, with 5 bases between. In DNA, the CDR3 is TGCAGTGCTCGTGTCTCTGGGGCCAACGTCCTGACTTTC. Translation gives CSARVSGANVLTF.

The chain couples TRBV24-1 to TRBJ2-4; D is unresolved. Trimming cost V 4 bases and J 4 bases, with 7 bases left between them. The CDR3 extends over 13 amino acids. The germline CDR1 and CDR2 sequences are KGHDR and SFDVKD. The CDR3 DNA reads TGTGCCACCAGTGAGTCCGGGAAAAACATTCAGTACTTC. Residues: CATSESGKNIQYF.

This clonotype was seen ten or more times. The V gene is TRBV5-1, the J gene TRBJ1-2; TRBD1 matches 7 bases. V shed 4 bases, J shed 4 bases, and the junction held 13 bases outside the gene matches. CDR1 is SGHRS and CDR2 is YFSETQ in the germline V gene. The CDR3 is made up of 16 amino acids. The CDR3 loop reads CASSPVTPGQTYGYTF. CDR3 DNA sequence: TGCGCCAGCAGCCCCGTTACCCCGGGACAGACCTATGGCTACACCTTC.

There are a few counts of this clonotype. J is TRBJ2-2 and V is TRBV5-1, with 8 bases aligning to TRBD1. With V trimmed by 2 bases and J by 3 bases, 9 bases remained unmatched. The CDR3 length is 17 residues. Germline V CDR1 and CDR2: SGHRS, YFSETQ. The CDR3: CASSFRDRTGDTGELFF. The CDR3, as DNA: TGCGCCAGCAGCTTCCGGGACAGGACCGGAGACACCGGGGAGCTGTTTTTT. Full variable domain (remainder filled in from reference TRBV5-1 and TRBJ2-2): KAGVTQTPRYLIKTRGQQVTLSCSPISGHRSVSWYQQTPGQGLQFLFEYFSETQRNKGNFPGRFSGRQFSNSRSEMNVSTLELGDSALYLCASSFRDRTGDTGELFFGEGSRLTVL.

The chain uses TRBV27 and TRBJ2-6, with unresolved D. The CDR3 length is 18 residues. V was cut by 5 bases and J by 0 bases, with 17 bases left in between. Germline CDR1 is MNHEY and CDR2 is SMNVEV (reference sequence). CDR3 sequence: CASSPYQLSFSGANVLTF. CDR3 DNA: TGTGCCAGCAGTCCGTACCAACTAAGTTTCTCTGGGGCCAACGTCCTGACTTTC.

The V and J genes are TRBV3-1 and TRBJ1-1; D remains unclear. The length of the CDR3 is 13 residues. Per the germline V gene, CDR1 is LGHDT and CDR2 is YNNKEL (reference sequence). Trimming took off 2 bases at V and 8 bases at J, with 12 bases between the two ends. The CDR3 here is CASSQTQVTEAFF. In DNA form, the CDR3 reads TGTGCCAGCAGCCAAACCCAGGTTACCGAAGCTTTCTTT.

This clonotype was observed a few times. V is TRBV27 and J is TRBJ2-6; no firm D call. V was cut by 3 bases and J by 0 bases, with 6 bases left in between. The CDR3 contains 15 residues. Germline CDR1 MNHEY, CDR2 SMNVEV (reference sequence). The CDR3 sequence is CASSFLRSGANVLTF. CDR3 DNA sequence: TGTGCCAGCAGTTTTTTACGCTCTGGGGCCAACGTCCTGACTTTC.

Of note for this clonotype: Given a much more abundant clone one base away, this may be a read error. The conserved phenylalanine or tryptophan is not found at the CDR3 terminus, so this likely reflects a read error. This sequence joins TRBV12-3 or TRBV12-4 and TRBJ2-7, with 7 bases fitting TRBD1. This CDR3 has 12 amino acids. The V segment lost 6 bases and the J segment 4 bases; nucleotides outside the gene matches: 3. The CDR3 DNA is TGTGCCAGCAGCCCGGACAGGTACGAGCAGTACTCC. Translation gives CASSPDRYEQYS.

This chain links TRBV18 with TRBJ1-2, with D hard to call. Germline CDR1 is KGHSH and CDR2 is LQKENI. This CDR3 has 16 residues. V lost 6 bases and J lost 0, with 17 bases in between. CDR3 in DNA: TGTGCCAGCTCGCCTCTAGGGCCAGCAGCTAACTATGGCTACACCTTC. The encoded protein is CASSPLGPAANYGYTF. Full variable domain (missing parts from reference TRBV18 and TRBJ1-2): NAGVMQNPRHLVRRRGQEARLRCSPMKGHSHVYWYRQLPEEGLKFMVYLQKENIIDESGMPKERFSAEFPKEGPSILRIQQVVRGDSAAYFCASSPLGPAANYGYTFGSGTRLTVV.